These 26 T cell receptor beta chains were all obtained from the same sample, sequenced in a study of blood T cell repertoires in COVID-19. Sequencing used immunoSEQ multiplex PCR; TCRdb keeps in-frame clones, though not all of them. The sample shows around 71,000 clones, roughly 85% of them seen only once. The specimen was peripheral blood. The receptors come from an elderly man with acute or convalescent COVID-19.

The rearrangement joins TRBV28 to TRBJ2-1; 9 bases map to TRBD2. CDR1 is MDHEN, CDR2 SYDVKM, per germline. The trim removed 6 bases at V and 3 bases at J, leaving 0 bases unmatched. The CDR3 extends over 13 amino acids. The DNA of the CDR3 is TGTGCCAGCAGAGCGGGAGGCTACAATGAGCAGTTCTTC. It specifies CASRAGGYNEQFF.

J is TRBJ2-1 and V is TRBV28, with D possibly being TRBD2 (6 bases). The germline gives CDR1 MDHEN, CDR2 SYDVKM. The CDR3 extends over 11 amino acids. The ends were cut back, 6 bases at V and 12 bases at J, with 12 bases in the middle. DNA for the CDR3: TGTGCCAGCAGCCCAATGGGGGGGCAGTTCTTC. This translates into CASSPMGGQFF. The full variable domain, in which reference TRBV28 and TRBJ2-1 provide the parts outside the CDR3, is DVKVTQSSRYLVKRTGEKVFLECVQDMDHENMFWYRQDPGLGLRLIYFSYDVKMKEKGDIPEGYSVSREKKERFSLILESASTNQTSMYLCASSPMGGQFFGPGTRLTVL.

The chain is built from TRBV5-1 and TRBJ2-7; TRBD2 matches 9 bases. CDR1 is SGHRS, CDR2 YFSETQ, per germline. V dropped 0 bases and J dropped 0; count of bases not matched to a gene: 4. The CDR3 covers 16 residues. This chain's CDR3 is CASSLGGGGNSYEQYF. As DNA, the CDR3 is TGCGCCAGCAGCTTGGGCGGGGGGGGTAACTCCTACGAGCAGTACTTC.

The chain links TRBV7-2 to TRBJ2-3; TRBD1 matches at 7 bases. J lost 2 bases, V lost 5 bases, and 10 bases had no gene match. The CDR3 is 16 amino acids. Germline-derived CDR1 and CDR2 are SGHTA and FQGNSA. The CDR3 loop is CASSAKTGMNTDTQYF. CDR3 nucleotide sequence: TGTGCCAGCAGCGCGAAGACAGGGATGAACACAGATACGCAGTATTTT. Supplemented by reference TRBV7-2 and TRBJ2-3, the full variable domain reads GAGVSQSPSNKVTEKGKDVELRCDPISGHTALYWYRQSLGQGLEFLIYFQGNSAPDKSGLPSDRFSAERTGGSVSTLTIQRTQQEDSAVYLCASSAKTGMNTDTQYFGPGTRLTVL.

The chain couples TRBV5-4 to TRBJ2-5, with 7 bases matching TRBD1. The CDR3 is made up of 13 amino acids. CDR1 and CDR2 from the germline V gene are SGHNT and YYREEE (reference sequence). Trimming at V came to 5 bases and at J to 3 bases, leaving 4 bases not matched to a gene. The CDR3 nucleotides are TGTGCCAGCAGTCACGGGACAGAAGAGACCCAGTACTTC. Translating it yields CASSHGTEETQYF. The whole variable domain, remainder taken from reference TRBV5-4 and TRBJ2-5, is ETGVTQSPTHLIKTRGQQVTLRCSSQSGHNTVSWYQQALGQGPQFIFQYYREEENGRGNFPPRFSGLQFPNYSSELNVNALELDDSALYLCASSHGTEETQYFGPGTRLLVL.

The chain's CDR3 is CASSRAIQETQYF. The CDR3 DNA is TGTGCCAGCTCCAGGGCGATCCAAGAGACCCAGTACTTC. J is TRBJ2-5 and V is TRBV6-5, with a tentative D call TRBD1 (5 bases). V gave up 8 bases and J gave up 1 base, with 11 bases separating them. CDR1 and CDR2 from the germline V gene are MNHEY and SVGAGI. The CDR3 consists of 13 residues.

The chain combines TRBV13 with TRBJ1-1, with D tentatively TRBD1 (6 bases). Germline V gene data show CDR1 as PRHDT and CDR2 as FYEKMQ (reference sequence). Trimming took 5 bases from V and 2 from J, leaving 12 bases between them. The CDR3 spans 14 residues. DNA of the CDR3: TGTGCCAGCAGCCCAGACAGGACCAACACTGAAGCTTTCTTT. Translated, it gives CASSPDRTNTEAFF.

This chain joins TRBV28 and TRBJ1-2, with 9 bases identical to TRBD1. Looked up from germline, CDR1 is MDHEN and CDR2 is SYDVKM. Trimming took 6 bases from V and 7 from J; bases not matched to a gene: 12. This CDR3 is built from 15 residues. CDR3 coding DNA: TGTGCCAGCAGAACACCGGGACAGGGCGTAACTGGCTACACCTTC. Protein product: CASRTPGQGVTGYTF.

The chain couples TRBV7-2 to TRBJ1-1; D is perhaps TRBD1 (5 bases). Trimming shortened V by 4 bases and J by 1 base, and 16 bases separated the two germline ends. The CDR3 consists of 16 residues. From germline, CDR1 is SGHTA and CDR2 FQGNSA. The chain's CDR3 is CASSSRGSRSNTEAFF. CDR3 bases: TGTGCCAGCAGCTCTAGGGGTTCACGGTCGAACACTGAAGCTTTCTTT.

The CDR3, as DNA: TGTGCCAGCAGTGACTCGATCGGAGCGGGGGGCCTGAATGAGCAGTTCTTC. This gives the protein CASSDSIGAGGLNEQFF. The rearrangement links TRBV6-4 to TRBJ2-1; 9 bases align to TRBD2. Germline CDR1 and CDR2: MRHNA and SNTAGT. The CDR3 spans 17 residues. V was pared by 0 bases and J by 7 bases, with 10 bases of the junction left unmatched.

This chain uses TRBV30 with TRBJ1-2; 9 bases line up with TRBD1. Germline V gives CDR1 GTSNPN, CDR2 SVGIG (reference sequence). CDR3 length equals 14 residues. Unmatched junction bases numbered 12, after V lost 5 bases and J lost 8 bases. The CDR3 nucleotides read TGTGCCTGGGCGACCCGGGACAGGGTTTTGGGCTACACCTTC. It translates to CAWATRDRVLGYTF. Variable domain in full (rest from reference TRBV30 and TRBJ1-2): SQTIHQWPATLVQPVGSPLSLECTVEGTSNPNLYWYRQAAGRGLQLLFYSVGIGQISSEVPQNLSASRPQDRQFILSSKKLLLSDSGFYLCAWATRDRVLGYTFGSGTRLTVV.

The rearrangement joins TRBV27 to TRBJ1-2, with D perhaps TRBD1 (6 bases). Trimming pared 6 bases from V and 2 bases from J, leaving 10 bases between. This CDR3 comprises 13 residues. Per germline, CDR1 MNHEY and CDR2 SMNVEV (reference sequence). The CDR3 region has the DNA TGTGCCAGCAGCTACAGGGTAAACTATGGCTACACCTTC. Translating gives CASSYRVNYGYTF.

The chain carries TRBV29-1 and TRBJ1-4, with no clear D. Deletions cut 0 bases from V and 7 bases from J, with 12 bases between. Looked up from germline, CDR1 is SQVTM and CDR2 is ANQGSEA. The CDR3 totals 14 residues. In DNA, the CDR3 is TGCAGCGTTGAAGATTCCAGGTTCTTTGAAAAACTGTTTTTT. The encoded protein is CSVEDSRFFEKLFF.

This clone was picked up one time. The chain links TRBV5-4 to TRBJ2-7; TRBD1 agrees at 9 bases. The germline V gene encodes CDR1 SGHNT and CDR2 YYREEE (reference sequence). Germline trimming cut 2 bases from V and 1 base from J; bases unmatched to any gene: 19. The CDR3 spans 20 residues. CDR3 sequence (DNA): TGTGCCAGCAGCTTATGGGACCCGGGACAGGGATCGAAGAGGTCCTACGAGCAGTACTTC. This translates into CASSLWDPGQGSKRSYEQYF.

This chain joins TRBV11-2 and TRBJ2-1, with TRBD2 matching 12 bases. With V trimmed by 2 bases and J by 0 bases, 8 bases remained unmatched. The CDR3 has 19 residues. Germline V CDR1 and CDR2: SGHAT, FQNNGV. CDR3 in DNA: TGTGCCAGCAGCTTAAGGGGACTAGCGGGTTTAAGCTCCTACAATGAGCAGTTCTTC. The encoded protein is CASSLRGLAGLSSYNEQFF.

CDR3 amino acids: CASSPILIDSYNEQFF. The DNA of the CDR3 is TGTGCCAGCTCACCAATCCTAATCGACTCCTACAATGAGCAGTTCTTC. This chain uses TRBV18 with TRBJ2-1; D gene uncertain. This CDR3 region has 16 residues. The V end was cut by 2 bases, the J end by 0 bases, with 11 bases between. Germline loops: CDR1 KGHSH, CDR2 LQKENI.

V usage is TRBV2 and J usage is TRBJ2-3, with D maybe TRBD1 (5 bases). The CDR3 totals 12 residues. With 7 bases removed from V and 4 bases from J, the gap between germline ends came to 9 bases. The germline gives CDR1 SNHLY, CDR2 FYNNEI. The CDR3 loop reads CASKKGADTQYF. In DNA, the CDR3 is TGTGCCAGCAAAAAAGGGGCAGATACGCAGTATTTT.

This rearrangement joins TRBV7-2 to TRBJ2-1, with TRBD2 as a possible D gene (5 bases). From germline, CDR1 is SGHTA and CDR2 FQGNSA. The CDR3 runs to 15 residues. The germline V and J ends were trimmed by 3 bases and 2 bases, with 11 bases remaining between them. In DNA, the CDR3 is TGTGCCAGCAGCTTCAGAGCGGCGGCCTACAATGAGCAGTTCTTC. Translating gives CASSFRAAAYNEQFF.

This clone has a single count. The chain recombines TRBV27 with TRBJ1-1, with D uncertain. Germline CDR1 reads MNHEY; CDR2 reads SMNVEV (reference sequence). The CDR3 covers 14 residues. The V end was cut by 4 bases, the J end by 1 base, with 10 bases between. CDR3 DNA sequence: TGTGCCAGCAGTTCTCGGGGTTGGAACACTGAAGCTTTCTTT. Encoded protein: CASSSRGWNTEAFF.

V and J are TRBV18 and TRBJ2-5; weak D call: TRBD1 (5 bases). The CDR3 length is 14 residues. Trimming cost V 6 bases and J 1 base, with 12 bases left between them. CDR1 and CDR2 from the germline V gene are KGHSH and LQKENI. The CDR3 region is CASSPTGFQETQYF. DNA for the CDR3: TGTGCCAGCTCTCCCACAGGTTTCCAAGAGACCCAGTACTTC.

The count of this clone is one. The rearrangement uses TRBV28 and TRBJ2-5, with a weak D call TRBD1 (5 bases). Germline CDR1 MDHEN, CDR2 SYDVKM. Between the trimmed V and J ends, which lost 3 bases and 1 base, there was a span of 9 bases. The CDR3 runs to 14 residues. CDR3 nucleotide sequence: TGTGCCAGCAGTTTCCAGGGCGCCCAAGAGACCCAGTACTTC. Translating gives CASSFQGAQETQYF.

This chain uses TRBV9 with TRBJ1-2, with TRBD1 identical over 7 bases. Germline lookup yields CDR1 SGDLS and CDR2 YYNGEE. The J segment lost 4 bases and the V segment lost 5 bases, leaving 11 bases of the junction unmatched. The CDR3 covers 15 residues. The CDR3 bases are TGTGCCAGCAGTAGAGTACAGGGGAACTCCTATGGCTACACCTTC. It specifies CASSRVQGNSYGYTF.

This CDR3 reads CASKNRGPGNEQFF. CDR3 nucleotide sequence: TGTGCCAGCAAAAACAGGGGGCCGGGGAATGAGCAGTTCTTC. The chain carries TRBV2 and TRBJ2-1, with 9 bases identical to TRBD1. Germline values: CDR1 SNHLY, CDR2 FYNNEI. This CDR3 is 14 amino acids long. The ends lost 7 bases at V and 7 bases at J; junction bases unmatched: 8.

The rearrangement uses TRBV18 and TRBJ2-7, with D possibly being TRBD2 (5 bases). Germline CDR1 KGHSH, CDR2 LQKENI. Trimming stripped 4 bases from V and 5 bases from J, with 12 bases between. This CDR3 spans 13 amino acids. The CDR3 DNA is TGTGCCAGCTCACAGCGGACGTACCACGAGCAGTACTTC. The encoded protein is CASSQRTYHEQYF. The full variable domain, completed using reference TRBV18 and TRBJ2-7, is NAGVMQNPRHLVRRRGQEARLRCSPMKGHSHVYWYRQLPEEGLKFMVYLQKENIIDESGMPKERFSAEFPKEGPSILRIQQVVRGDSAAYFCASSQRTYHEQYFGPGTRLTVT.

The chain employs TRBV27 and TRBJ2-7; 9 bases are a match to TRBD1. The germline gives CDR1 MNHEY, CDR2 SMNVEV (reference sequence). The CDR3 has 14 residues. With 6 bases clipped from V and 3 bases from J, the junction kept 6 bases outside the gene matches. The CDR3 bases are TGTGCCAGCAGCAAGAGGGACAGGGACTACGAGCAGTACTTC. Protein: CASSKRDRDYEQYF.

V gene TRBV25-1 combines with J gene TRBJ1-5, with TRBD1 as a possible D gene (5 bases). Trimming removed 10 bases from V and 3 bases from J, with 16 bases in between. This CDR3 comprises 14 residues. The germline gives CDR1 MGHDK, CDR2 SYGVNS. The CDR3 DNA reads TGTGCCACCTCCCGGGGGGGTTCCAATCAGCCCCAGCATTTT. The encoded protein is CATSRGGSNQPQHF.